This T cell receptor beta chain came from a study of blood T cell repertoires in COVID-19. Study summary: From T cells, B-cell-depleted T cells, or PBMCs came the material, which was cDNA or gDNA.

Sequencing used immunoSEQ multiplex PCR; TCRdb keeps in-frame clones, though not all of them. This table has approximately 260,000 clones, 75% to 85% appearing once. The germline V and J ends were trimmed by 2 bases and 0 bases, with 6 bases remaining between them. CDR3 length: 14 amino acids. Per germline, CDR1 SGHRS and CDR2 YFSETQ. The sequence came from a woman aged 60-75 years with active or convalescent COVID-19. The specimen was peripheral blood. This chain connects TRBV5-1 to TRBJ1-5; a possible D gene is TRBD1 (5 bases). The CDR3 loop is CASSFGGSNQPQHF. The DNA of the CDR3 is TGCGCCAGCAGCTTCGGGGGTAGCAATCAGCCCCAGCATTTT.